The table lists the clone carrying this TCR beta chain with a few counts. As yet, its antigen is unknown. Barcoded TCR alpha and TCR beta cDNA libraries with UMIs came from 5'RACE using constant-segment primers. TCRdb reprocessed the 5' RACE reads with MiXCR, giving one entry per CDR3 protein. There are 65,000 to 90,000 distinct CDR3 sequences in the sample; around 13% occur only once, and 40% to 45% lies in the top ten. CDR3 length: 14 residues. Trimming removed 3 bases from V and 1 base from J, with 11 bases in between. CDR1 is DFQATT and CDR2 is SNEGSKA in the germline V gene (reference sequence). These data come from a study of T-cell memory formation after mild COVID-19. Study-level information: TCR clusters largely stayed donor specific. Study-level results: Day 37-peaking second-wave clones had unconfirmed SARS-CoV-2 specificity.

This chain joins TRBV20-1 and TRBJ2-3; a weak D match, TRBD2 (5 bases). The material sequenced was PBMCs or a T cell subset sorted from them (not recorded which). The receptor comes from a man between 18 and 29 years old who had mild COVID-19 (a few samples of this study predate the infection). Cell type and time point are not known. As DNA, the CDR3 is TGCAGTGCTAGTCCTTGGCGGGGCACAGATACGCAGTATTTT. The encoded protein is CSASPWRGTDTQYF.